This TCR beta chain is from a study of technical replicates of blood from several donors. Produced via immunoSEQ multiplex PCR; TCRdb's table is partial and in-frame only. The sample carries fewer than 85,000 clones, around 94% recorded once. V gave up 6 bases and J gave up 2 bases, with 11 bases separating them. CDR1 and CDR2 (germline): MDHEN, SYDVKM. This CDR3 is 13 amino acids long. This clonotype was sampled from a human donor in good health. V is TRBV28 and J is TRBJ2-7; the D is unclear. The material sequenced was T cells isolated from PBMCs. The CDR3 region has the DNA TGTGCCAGCAGAAAAGACTCGCCCTACGAGCAGTACTTC. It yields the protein CASRKDSPYEQYF. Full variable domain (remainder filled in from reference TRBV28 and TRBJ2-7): DVKVTQSSRYLVKRTGEKVFLECVQDMDHENMFWYRQDPGLGLRLIYFSYDVKMKEKGDIPEGYSVSREKKERFSLILESASTNQTSMYLCASRKDSPYEQYFGPGTRLTVT.